The entry below gives a single TCR beta chain sequence along with its context. The antigen is not known. The sample comes from a study of synovial regulatory T cells in juvenile arthritis. Overall study: A handful of patients were on methotrexate and three were untreated.

TCRdb keeps only in-frame clones here, not all; method: immunoSEQ multiplex PCR. With 9,000 to 10,000 clones in the sample, the ten largest clones hold approximately 0.37%. General study points: Blood Treg cells that were inflammation-associated showed lower TCR diversity than other blood Treg cells. iaTreg TCR repertoires were largely private across patients and partially overlapped synovial Teff and blood CPL.

Donors were 11 juvenile idiopathic arthritis patients with active disease. Sequenced: Treg cells from blood. Subset defined: remaining (HLA-DR-negative) circulating blood Treg cells. The TCR sequence derives from a donor between 2 and 35 years old with juvenile idiopathic arthritis.

This chain's CDR3 is CASSQGQGQYGYTF. This chain connects TRBV4-1 to TRBJ1-2; as DNA is missing, the TRBD1 call by TCRdb cannot be tested. This CDR3 comprises 14 residues. No nucleotide data were recorded. Germline V gene sequence: CDR1 MGHRA, CDR2 YSYEKL.